This TCR beta chain emerged from a study of cytomegalovirus exposure and HLA in healthy donors. Findings and caveats of the study: Immune exposure information available was restricted to CMV serostatus.

With 60 Vbeta and 13 Jbeta primers, the PCR was carried out. Per the authors' pipeline: Unique TCR beta chains totaled some 88 million in a later count, with about 11 million of them shared. Data came from immunoSEQ multiplex PCR; TCRdb stores just in-frame clones and leaves some out. Clonal size and the V and J genes are those of that table, whereas D and trimming came from the DNA. The sample contains 170,000 or so clones, roughly three quarters of which appear only once. About this clone: Its antigen is undetermined.

The CDR3 is 13 amino acids. Trimming pared 1 base from V and 6 bases from J, leaving 9 bases between. Germline-derived CDR1 and CDR2 are SGHRS and YFSETQ. The chain links TRBV5-1 to TRBJ2-3; unclear D gene. Sequencing was performed on PBMCs. The sequence derives from a woman aged 50 to 60 in good health and CMV-seropositive. Written as DNA, the CDR3 is TGCGCCAGCAGCTTGCCGAGCTCCGATACGCAGTATTTT. As protein: CASSLPSSDTQYF.